The rows below give T cell receptor beta chains drawn from one sample of a study of shared clonotypes between healthy human individuals. Assay: immunoSEQ multiplex PCR; the TCRdb copy retains only in-frame clones and omits some. The data show 950,000 to 1,300,000 clones, with around 76% seen just once and less than 1.5% held by the top ten. Sample: memory CD4+ T cells sorted from blood. These receptors came from a man between 18 and 29 years old in good health. CDR3s leave out the opening cysteine and the closing phenylalanine or tryptophan. Each record gives: V gene, CDR3 protein.

v_gene: TRBV19
CDR3aa: ASSGQGLTNEKLF

v_gene: TRBV27
CDR3aa: ASRRGTSGSGSYEQY

v_gene: TRBV6-5
CDR3aa: ASTGQGRYEQY

v_gene: TRBV5-1
CDR3aa: ASSGGTSLRSYNEQF

v_gene: TRBV9
CDR3aa: ASSGSSLTYEQY

v_gene: TRBV7-9
CDR3aa: ASSRQSNSYEQY

v_gene: TRBV10-1
CDR3aa: ATSGRDETQY

v_gene: TRBV29-1
CDR3aa: SADRAGNEQF

v_gene: TRBV7-2
CDR3aa: ASSSGGHEQF

v_gene: TRBV27
CDR3aa: ASSATPVGPNEKLF

v_gene: TRBV14
CDR3aa: ASSHGTSGVYNEQF

v_gene: TRBV11-3
CDR3aa: ASSPGGGQAKNIQY

v_gene: TRBV6-1
CDR3aa: ASSSGLDYNEQF

v_gene: TRBV6-5
CDR3aa: ASSLTAIGELF

v_gene: TRBV7-2
CDR3aa: ASSRGRTFNSPLH

v_gene: TRBV5-8
CDR3aa: ASSSLDPQH

v_gene: TRBV5-1
CDR3aa: ASSDSGTVDGYT

v_gene: TRBV11-2
CDR3aa: ASSPRELSPLH

v_gene: TRBV5-1
CDR3aa: ASSLESGAGEKLF

v_gene: TRBV6-5
CDR3aa: ASRGASGTDTQY

v_gene: TRBV7-8
CDR3aa: ASSLARPTGELF

v_gene: TRBV6-1
CDR3aa: ASSPTGGGDTQY

v_gene: TRBV18
CDR3aa: ASSPSDTREQY

v_gene: TRBV10-3
CDR3aa: AISEPDRRGEAF

v_gene: TRBV5-1
CDR3aa: ASSFSGGLETQY

v_gene: TRBV27
CDR3aa: ASSRPGLGEETQY

v_gene: TRBV28
CDR3aa: ASSLGTDYGYT

v_gene: TRBV27
CDR3aa: ASSLSGGWGGEQY

v_gene: TRBV30
CDR3aa: AWRDMTEAF

v_gene: TRBV29-1
CDR3aa: SVRDRDGNTIY

v_gene: TRBV5-4
CDR3aa: ASSLGAGQETQY

v_gene: TRBV2
CDR3aa: ASSPTEKLF

v_gene: TRBV7-9
CDR3aa: ASSLVSGNEKLF

v_gene: TRBV10-3
CDR3aa: AISPATNEKLF

v_gene: TRBV7-9
CDR3aa: ASSFRDGMGEQY

v_gene: TRBV2
CDR3aa: ASTDRGLANPYEQY

v_gene: TRBV28
CDR3aa: ATHGLESYNEQF

v_gene: TRBV7-8
CDR3aa: ASSLGGLTVSYEQY

v_gene: TRBV5-1
CDR3aa: ASSASSGVTTGELF

v_gene: TRBV2
CDR3aa: ASSLDSNYGYT

v_gene: TRBV5-1
CDR3aa: ASSSGTKASSQETQY

v_gene: TRBV14
CDR3aa: ASSRSVTVRANRRSEQF

v_gene: TRBV5-6
CDR3aa: ASSRRTSGSQETQY

v_gene: TRBV7-9
CDR3aa: ASSSGQVRNEQF

v_gene: TRBV6-5
CDR3aa: ASRLAGVSTGELF

v_gene: TRBV18
CDR3aa: ASSPRQGDYGYT

v_gene: TRBV7-3
CDR3aa: ASSPGGDSPGYT

v_gene: TRBV7-9
CDR3aa: ASSLSSGYSYEQY

v_gene: TRBV6-4
CDR3aa: ASSGTSFGGELF

v_gene: TRBV5-1
CDR3aa: ASSLAGGMNTEAF

v_gene: TRBV28
CDR3aa: ASSTFQGFNTEAF

v_gene: TRBV4-2
CDR3aa: ASSQASGGALDTQY

v_gene: TRBV5-1
CDR3aa: ASSRDPGQLLSYNEQF

v_gene: TRBV15
CDR3aa: ATSRELGVSYGYT

v_gene: TRBV5-1
CDR3aa: ASSLISFDEQF

v_gene: TRBV19
CDR3aa: ASTGSRGEKLF

v_gene: TRBV7-9
CDR3aa: ASSLEGSSYEQY

v_gene: TRBV28
CDR3aa: ASSLFKPPGRGYGYT

v_gene: TRBV2
CDR3aa: ASRPGLAGARTQY

v_gene: TRBV7-3
CDR3aa: ASSQTSASYNEQF